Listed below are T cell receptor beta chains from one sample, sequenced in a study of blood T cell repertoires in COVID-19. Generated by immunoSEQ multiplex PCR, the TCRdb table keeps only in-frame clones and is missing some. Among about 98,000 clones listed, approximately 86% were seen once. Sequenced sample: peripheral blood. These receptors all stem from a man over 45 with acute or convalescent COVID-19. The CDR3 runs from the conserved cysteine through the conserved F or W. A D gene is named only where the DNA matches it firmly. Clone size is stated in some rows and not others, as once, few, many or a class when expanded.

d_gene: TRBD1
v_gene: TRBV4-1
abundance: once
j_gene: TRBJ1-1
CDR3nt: TGCGCCAGCAGCCAGGTTTACAGGGGGCGCGGGGAGAACACTGAAGCTTTCTTT
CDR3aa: CASSQVYRGRGENTEAFF

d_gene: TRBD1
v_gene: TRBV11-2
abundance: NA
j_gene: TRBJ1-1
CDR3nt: TGTGCCAGCAGCCCCCGGACAGGGGGGCGGGACACTGAAGCTTTCTTT
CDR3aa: CASSPRTGGRDTEAFF

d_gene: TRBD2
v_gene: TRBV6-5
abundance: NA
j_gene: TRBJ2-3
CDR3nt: TGTGCCAGCCGCCCCGGGGGGGGGACAGATACGCAGTATTTT
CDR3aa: CASRPGGGTDTQYF

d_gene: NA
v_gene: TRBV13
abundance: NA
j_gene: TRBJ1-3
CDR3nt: TGTGCCGCAGGCCAGCGGGGCTCTGGAAACACCATATATTTT
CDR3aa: CAAGQRGSGNTIYF

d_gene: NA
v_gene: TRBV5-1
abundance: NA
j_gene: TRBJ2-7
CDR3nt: TGCGCCAGCAGCTTGGGTTTCGGGAGCTCCTACGAGCAGTACTTC
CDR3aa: CASSLGFGSSYEQYF

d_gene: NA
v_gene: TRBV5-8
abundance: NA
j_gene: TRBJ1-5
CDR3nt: TGTGCCAGCAGCCCGTCTTGGGGGGTTTCGGTACAGCCCCAGCATTTT
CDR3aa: CASSPSWGVSVQPQHF

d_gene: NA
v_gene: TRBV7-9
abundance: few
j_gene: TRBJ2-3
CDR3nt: TGTGCCAGCAGCGCCGAAACTGGGGCAGGGCTTCCCCCAGATACGCAGTATTTT
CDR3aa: CASSAETGAGLPPDTQYF

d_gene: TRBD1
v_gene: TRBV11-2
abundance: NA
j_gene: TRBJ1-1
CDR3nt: TGTGCCAGCAGCCTTACAGGGGCGACCACTGAAGCTTTCTTT
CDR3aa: CASSLTGATTEAFF

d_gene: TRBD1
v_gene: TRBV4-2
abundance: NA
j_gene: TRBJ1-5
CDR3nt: TGTGCCAGCAGCCGGGACAGCAATGGCAATCAGCCCCAGCATTTT
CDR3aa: CASSRDSNGNQPQHF

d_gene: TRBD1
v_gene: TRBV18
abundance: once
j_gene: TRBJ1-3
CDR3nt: TGTGCCAGCTCAAGCAACACAGGGGTAAACGGAAACACCATATATTTT
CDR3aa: CASSSNTGVNGNTIYF

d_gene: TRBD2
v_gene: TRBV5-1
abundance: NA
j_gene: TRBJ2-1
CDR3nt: TGCGCCAGCAGCTTGGGGACTAGCGGGCAGATCTACAATGAGCAGTTCTTC
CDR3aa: CASSLGTSGQIYNEQFF

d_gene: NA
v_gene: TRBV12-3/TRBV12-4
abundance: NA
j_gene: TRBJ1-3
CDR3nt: TGTGCCAGTGGGGGCGACTCTGGAAACACCATATATTTT
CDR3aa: CASGGDSGNTIYF

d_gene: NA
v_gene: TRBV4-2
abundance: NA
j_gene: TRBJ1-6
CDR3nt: TGTGCCAGCAGCCAAGATCCCCAGGGTGTCTATAATTCACCCCTCCACTTT
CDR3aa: CASSQDPQGVYNSPLHF

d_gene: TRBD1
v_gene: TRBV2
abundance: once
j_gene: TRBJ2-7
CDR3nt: TGTGCCAGCAGTTGGGACAGTGGGTTTTCCTACGAGCAGTACTTC
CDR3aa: CASSWDSGFSYEQYF

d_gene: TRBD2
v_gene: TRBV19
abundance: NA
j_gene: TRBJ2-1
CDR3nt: TGTGCCAGTCGGACTAGCGGGAGCCGGATAGATGAGCAGTTCTTC
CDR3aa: CASRTSGSRIDEQFF

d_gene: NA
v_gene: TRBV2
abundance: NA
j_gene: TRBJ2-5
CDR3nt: TGTGCCAGCAGCGGGAACGAAGGAGGAGAGACCCAGTACTTC
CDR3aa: CASSGNEGGETQYF

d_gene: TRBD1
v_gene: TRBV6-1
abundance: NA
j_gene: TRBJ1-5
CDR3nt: TGTGCCAGCAGTGCCGACAGGGTAAGGAGCAATCAGCCCCAGCATTTT
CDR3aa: CASSADRVRSNQPQHF

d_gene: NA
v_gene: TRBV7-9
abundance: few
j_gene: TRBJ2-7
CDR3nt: TGTGCCAGCAGTTTATGGGCCACCGGGACAAGAGACTACGAGCAGTACTTC
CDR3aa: CASSLWATGTRDYEQYF

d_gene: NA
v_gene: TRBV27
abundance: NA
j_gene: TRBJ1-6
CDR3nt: TGTGCCAGCAGTTTAGAGGCAGGGCTTTATAATTCACCCCTCCACTTT
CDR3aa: CASSLEAGLYNSPLHF

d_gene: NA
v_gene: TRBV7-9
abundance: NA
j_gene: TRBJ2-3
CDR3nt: TGTGCCAGCAGCTTAGCGGAGGGGGCGGGCCCCGGGGATACGCAGTATTTT
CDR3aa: CASSLAEGAGPGDTQYF

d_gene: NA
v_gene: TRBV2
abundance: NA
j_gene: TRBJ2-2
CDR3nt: TGTGCCAGCAGTGTGGTGAGAAACACCGGGGAGCTGTTTTTT
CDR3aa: CASSVVRNTGELFF

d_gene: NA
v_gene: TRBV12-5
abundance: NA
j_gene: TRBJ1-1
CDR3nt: TGTGCTAGTGGTTTGGCGAGGAACACTGAAGCTTTCTTT
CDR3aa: CASGLARNTEAFF

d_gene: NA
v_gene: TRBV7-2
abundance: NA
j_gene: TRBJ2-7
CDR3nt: TGTGCCAGCAGCGCCGAACACGGGTACGAGCAGTACTTC
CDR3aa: CASSAEHGYEQYF

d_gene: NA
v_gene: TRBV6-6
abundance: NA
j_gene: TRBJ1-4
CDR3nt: TGTGCCAGCAGTTACGGCCCACATGAAAAACTGTTTTTT
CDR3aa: CASSYGPHEKLFF

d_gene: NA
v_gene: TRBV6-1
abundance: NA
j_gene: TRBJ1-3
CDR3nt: TGTGCCAGCAGCGAAAGGGGGGGGACCTCTGGAAACACCATATATTTT
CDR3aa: CASSERGGTSGNTIYF

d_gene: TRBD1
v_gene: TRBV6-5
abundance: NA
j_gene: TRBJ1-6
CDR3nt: TGTGCCAGCACCTCCGGGACAGCACATAATTCACCCCTCCACTTT
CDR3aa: CASTSGTAHNSPLHF

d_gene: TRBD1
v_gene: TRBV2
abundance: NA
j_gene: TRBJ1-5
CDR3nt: TGTGCCAGCAGTGAAAGACAGGGGAATCAGCCCCAGCATTTT
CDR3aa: CASSERQGNQPQHF

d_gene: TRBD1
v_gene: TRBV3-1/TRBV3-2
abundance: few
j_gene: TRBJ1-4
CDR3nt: TGTGCCAGCAGCCGAACAGGGGGGACAAATGAAAAACTGTTTTTT
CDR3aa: CASSRTGGTNEKLFF

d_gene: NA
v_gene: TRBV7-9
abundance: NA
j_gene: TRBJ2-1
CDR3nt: TGTGCCAGCAGCTTAAATGAACTCTTGGAGCAGTTCTTC
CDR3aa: CASSLNELLEQFF

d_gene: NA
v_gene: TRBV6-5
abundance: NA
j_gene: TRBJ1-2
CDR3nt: TGTGCCAGCAGTTACTCGGGGGGGGTTAACTATGGCTACACCTTC
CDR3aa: CASSYSGGVNYGYTF

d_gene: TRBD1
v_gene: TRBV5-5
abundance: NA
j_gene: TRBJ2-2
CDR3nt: TGTGCCAGCAGCTTTCTACTACAGGGGAGCTTCACCGGGGAGCTGTTTTTT
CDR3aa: CASSFLLQGSFTGELFF

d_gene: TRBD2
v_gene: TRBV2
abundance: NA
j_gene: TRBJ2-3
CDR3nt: TGTGCCAGCAGTCCGGGGCTAGCGGACACAGATACGCAGTATTTT
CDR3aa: CASSPGLADTDTQYF

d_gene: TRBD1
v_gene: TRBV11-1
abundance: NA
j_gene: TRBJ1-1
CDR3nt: TGTGCCAGCAGCCTAGGGGGCAGGCTGAACACTGAAGCTTTCTTT
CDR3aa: CASSLGGRLNTEAFF

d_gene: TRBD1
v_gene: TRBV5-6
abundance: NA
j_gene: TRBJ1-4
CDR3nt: TGTGCCAGCAGCTCCCGCAGACAGGGCGGGAAGCCTAATGAAAAACTGTTTTTT
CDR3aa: CASSSRRQGGKPNEKLFF

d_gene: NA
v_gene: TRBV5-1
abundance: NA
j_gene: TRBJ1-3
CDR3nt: TGCGCCAGCAGCTTGAGTGGGCGTACAGGGATCCTTGGAAACACCATATATTTT
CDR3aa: CASSLSGRTGILGNTIYF

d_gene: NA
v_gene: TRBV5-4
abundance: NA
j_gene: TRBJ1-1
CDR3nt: TGTGCCAGCAGCTCAGCGAGCACCATGAACACTGAAGCTTTCTTT
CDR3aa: CASSSASTMNTEAFF

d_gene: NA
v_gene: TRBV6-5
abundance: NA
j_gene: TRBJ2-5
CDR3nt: TGTGCCAGCGAGCGGCGGGCCAGAGAGACCCAGTACTTC
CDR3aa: CASERRARETQYF

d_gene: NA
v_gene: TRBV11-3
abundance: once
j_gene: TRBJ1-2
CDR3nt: TGTGCCAGCAGCCCCCGGACTGCGGGGAACTATGGCTACACCTTC
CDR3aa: CASSPRTAGNYGYTF

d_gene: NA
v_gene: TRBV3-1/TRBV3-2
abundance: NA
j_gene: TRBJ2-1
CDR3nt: TGTGCCAGCGGATGGACAGACAATGAGCAGTTCTTC
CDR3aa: CASGWTDNEQFF

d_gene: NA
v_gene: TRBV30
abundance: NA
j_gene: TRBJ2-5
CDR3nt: TGTGCCTGTCTAAAACCCCTACTAGCCAGTCAAGAGACCCAGTACTTC
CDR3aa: CACLKPLLASQETQYF

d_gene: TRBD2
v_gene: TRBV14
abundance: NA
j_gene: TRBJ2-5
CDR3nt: TGTGCCAGCAGCCTTCTCCCGGGACTAGCGGGAGTATCGGGGGAGACCCAGTACTTC
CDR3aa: CASSLLPGLAGVSGETQYF

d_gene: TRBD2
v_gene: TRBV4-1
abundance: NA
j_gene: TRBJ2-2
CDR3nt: TGCGCCAGCAGTCGCGGGAGCGGGACGAACACCGGGGAGCTGTTTTTT
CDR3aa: CASSRGSGTNTGELFF

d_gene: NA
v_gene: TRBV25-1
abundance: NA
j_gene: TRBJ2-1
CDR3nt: TGTGCCAGCCACAACACGGACAGACACAATGAGCAGTTCTTC
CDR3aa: CASHNTDRHNEQFF

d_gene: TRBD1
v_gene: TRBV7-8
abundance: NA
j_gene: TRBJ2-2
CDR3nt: TGTGCCAGCAGCTTAGTGACAGGGCCCGGGGAGCTGTTTTTT
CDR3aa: CASSLVTGPGELFF

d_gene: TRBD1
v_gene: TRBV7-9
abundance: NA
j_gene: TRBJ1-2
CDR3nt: TGTGCCAGCAGTTCCCCGACAGGGAGCTATGGCTACACCTTC
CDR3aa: CASSSPTGSYGYTF

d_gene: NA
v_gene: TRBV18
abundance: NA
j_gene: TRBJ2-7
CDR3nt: TGTGCCAGCTCACCTGCAAGGGAGAGAGAGCAGTACTTC
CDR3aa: CASSPAREREQYF

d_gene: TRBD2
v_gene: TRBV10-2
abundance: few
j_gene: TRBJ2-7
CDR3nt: TGCGCCAGCAGTGAGACCCCGGGACTAGCGTTCGACGAGCAGTACTTC
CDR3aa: CASSETPGLAFDEQYF

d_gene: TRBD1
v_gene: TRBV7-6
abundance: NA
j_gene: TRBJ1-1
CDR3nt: TGTGCCAGCAGCCCGTTACAGGGGATGAACACTGAAGCTTTCTTT
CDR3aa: CASSPLQGMNTEAFF

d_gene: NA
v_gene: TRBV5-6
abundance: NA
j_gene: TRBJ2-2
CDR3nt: TGTGCCAGCAGCCGCCGGCCAGGGGTGGGCACCGGGGAGCTGTTTTTT
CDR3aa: CASSRRPGVGTGELFF

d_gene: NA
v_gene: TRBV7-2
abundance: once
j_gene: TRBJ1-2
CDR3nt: TGTGCCAGCAGCTTCACAGGAGTCTATGGCTACACCTTC
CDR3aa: CASSFTGVYGYTF

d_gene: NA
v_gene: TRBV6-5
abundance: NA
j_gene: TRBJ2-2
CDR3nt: TGTGCCAGCAGTTCTGGGCAGGGGCGGACCGGGGAGCTGTTTTTT
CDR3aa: CASSSGQGRTGELFF

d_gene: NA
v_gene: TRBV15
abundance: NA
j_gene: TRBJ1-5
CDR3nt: TGTGCCACCAGCTATGGGGGGAACCACAATCAGCCCCAGCATTTT
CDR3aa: CATSYGGNHNQPQHF